These T cell receptor beta chains were read from a single sample in a study of cytomegalovirus exposure and HLA in healthy donors. Libraries were prepared by immunoSEQ multiplex PCR; TCRdb keeps only in-frame clonotypes and omits some of them. The sample carries roughly 310,000 clones, approximately 88% recorded once. Sequencing input: PBMCs. The receptors come from a man younger than 40 in good health and CMV-seronegative. Both conserved end residues are part of each CDR3. The order of the fields is V gene, J gene, D gene, clone size, CDR3 protein, CDR3 DNA. The D gene is left open where the match is weak. Only part of the rows carry a size: once, few, many, or a class if the clone is expanded.

TRBV30	TRBJ1-2	.	.	CAWSHRVSDYGYTF	TGTGCCTGGAGTCACAGGGTTAGCGACTATGGCTACACCTTC
TRBV9	TRBJ1-1	.	.	CASSVGEVGTEAFF	TGTGCCAGCAGCGTCGGGGAAGTGGGAACTGAAGCTTTCTTT
TRBV19	TRBJ1-1	.	.	CASRTKTVLNTEAFF	TGTGCCAGTAGGACCAAGACAGTCCTGAACACTGAAGCTTTCTTT
TRBV11-3	TRBJ1-3	TRBD1	.	CASSPGTGGNTIYF	TGTGCCAGCAGCCCTGGGACAGGGGGAAACACCATATATTTT
TRBV5-1	TRBJ2-7	TRBD2	.	CASSLAGGPLPYF	TGCGCCAGCAGCTTAGCGGGGGGGCCCCTGCCGTACTTC
TRBV7-9	TRBJ1-2	TRBD1	.	CAGSRQGIYGYTF	TGTGCCGGCTCCCGACAGGGAATCTATGGCTACACCTTC
TRBV6-5	TRBJ2-6	.	.	CASRHGGSGANVLTF	TGTGCCAGCAGGCACGGCGGCTCTGGGGCCAACGTCCTGACTTTC
TRBV27	TRBJ2-1	TRBD1	.	CASSRAGGLPLNEQFF	TGTGCCAGCAGTAGGGCAGGGGGCCTCCCCCTGAATGAGCAGTTCTTC
TRBV6-5	TRBJ2-1	.	.	CASRSLGGSYNEQFF	TGTGCCAGCAGGTCTCTAGGGGGCTCCTACAATGAGCAGTTCTTC
TRBV10-1	TRBJ1-1	TRBD1	.	CASSGGQVTEAFF	TGCGCCAGCAGCGGAGGACAGGTTACTGAAGCTTTCTTT
TRBV28	TRBJ1-6	TRBD1	once	CASKNRGLIGSPLHF	TGTGCCAGCAAAAACAGGGGGCTAATAGGTTCACCCCTCCACTTT
TRBV2	TRBJ1-6	.	.	CASSDVGTPYSPLHF	TGTGCCAGCAGTGATGTCGGGACACCCTATTCACCCCTCCACTTT
TRBV7-9	TRBJ2-2	TRBD1	.	CASSRPGQGFDTGELFF	TGTGCCAGCAGCCGCCCCGGACAGGGGTTCGACACCGGGGAGCTGTTTTTT
TRBV19	TRBJ2-7	TRBD2	.	CATQVRGDSYEQYF	TGTGCCACCCAGGTCCGGGGGGACTCCTACGAGCAGTACTTC
TRBV7-2	TRBJ2-5	TRBD2	.	CASSLTSGGGETQYF	TGTGCCAGCAGCTTAACCAGCGGGGGAGGAGAGACCCAGTACTTC
TRBV28	TRBJ2-7	TRBD1	.	CASSSPGDRTYEQYF	TGTGCCAGCAGTTCGCCCGGGGACAGGACCTACGAGCAGTACTTC
TRBV18	TRBJ2-5	.	.	CASSLGRGETQYF	TGTGCCAGCTCACTGGGGAGAGGAGAGACCCAGTACTTC
TRBV18	TRBJ1-2	.	few	CASSPRIGQGNGYTF	TGTGCCAGCTCACCGCGGATCGGGCAGGGGAATGGCTACACCTTC
TRBV5-5	TRBJ1-6	TRBD1	few	CASSATGDNSPLHF	TGTGCCAGCAGCGCTACAGGGGACAATTCACCCCTCCACTTT
TRBV27	TRBJ1-1	TRBD1	.	CASRLADRAGTEAFF	TGTGCCAGCAGGTTAGCGGACAGGGCGGGCACTGAAGCTTTCTTT
TRBV15	TRBJ1-3	.	.	CATSRDLWRGSAGNTIYF	TGTGCCACCAGCAGGGACCTCTGGAGGGGATCGGCAGGAAACACCATATATTTT
TRBV11-3	TRBJ2-5	TRBD1	once	CASSLGQGKGTQYF	TGTGCCAGCAGCTTAGGACAGGGGAAAGGGACCCAGTACTTC
TRBV5-1	TRBJ2-3	TRBD1	.	CASSIGTGSSTDTQYF	TGCGCCAGCAGCATTGGGACAGGGTCTAGCACAGATACGCAGTATTTT
TRBV9	TRBJ1-3	TRBD1	.	CASSAVGQGTGNTIYF	TGTGCCAGCAGCGCGGTGGGACAGGGGACTGGAAACACCATATATTTT
TRBV19	TRBJ1-4	.	.	CASSSLPTNEKLFF	TGTGCCAGTAGTAGTCTTCCAACTAATGAAAAACTGTTTTTT
TRBV10-2	TRBJ2-7	TRBD2	.	CASSETRSGGVYEQYF	TGCGCCAGCAGTGAGACCCGAAGCGGGGGAGTCTACGAGCAGTACTTC
TRBV18	TRBJ1-2	TRBD1	.	CASSPQTGLQGYTF	TGTGCCAGCTCACCCCAGACAGGGTTACAAGGCTACACCTTC
TRBV27	TRBJ1-4	.	once	CASSFRGDSGGEKLFF	TGTGCCAGCAGTTTTAGAGGGGACTCCGGCGGTGAAAAACTGTTTTTT
TRBV4-1	TRBJ2-7	TRBD2	.	CASSRTSGGAREQYF	TGCGCCAGCAGCCGGACTAGCGGGGGGGCACGGGAGCAGTACTTC
TRBV6-5	TRBJ1-2	TRBD1	.	CASSYSQGAGYGYTF	TGTGCCAGCAGTTACTCCCAGGGGGCCGGCTATGGCTACACCTTC
TRBV7-9	TRBJ2-7	TRBD2	.	CASSLGAGTSYEQYF	TGTGCCAGCAGCTTAGGAGCGGGGACCTCCTACGAGCAGTACTTC
TRBV5-6	TRBJ1-6	.	.	CASSRTRDTDYNSPLHF	TGTGCCAGCAGCAGGACCCGGGACACGGATTATAATTCACCCCTCCACTTT
TRBV19	TRBJ2-7	TRBD1	.	CASSIAGTGYEQYF	TGTGCCAGTAGTATAGCCGGGACAGGGTACGAGCAGTACTTC
TRBV7-2	TRBJ1-6	.	.	CASSLGRGGSPLHF	TGTGCCAGCAGCTTGGGGAGGGGGGGTTCACCCCTCCACTTT
TRBV4-1	TRBJ1-1	.	.	CASSQDPRYEAFF	TGCGCCAGCAGCCAAGATCCTAGGTACGAAGCTTTCTTT
TRBV11-2	TRBJ2-7	.	few	CASSLVSSYEQYF	TGTGCCAGCAGCTTAGTGAGCTCCTACGAGCAGTACTTC
TRBV6-1	TRBJ2-7	.	.	CASRMIGAYEQYF	TGTGCCAGCAGGATGATTGGAGCCTACGAGCAGTACTTC
TRBV27	TRBJ1-2	TRBD1	.	CASSPMGGTGGGYTF	TGTGCCAGCAGTCCCATGGGGGGGACAGGGGGCGGCTACACCTTC
TRBV19	TRBJ2-5	.	.	CASSRKGGHGETQYF	TGTGCCAGTAGTAGAAAGGGGGGGCACGGAGAGACCCAGTACTTC
TRBV18	TRBJ2-1	.	.	CASSAGRTYNEQFF	TGTGCCAGCTCCGCGGGGAGAACCTACAATGAGCAGTTCTTC
TRBV5-8	TRBJ2-7	TRBD1	.	CASSSVVGQGAREQYF	TGTGCCAGCAGCTCAGTTGTGGGACAGGGGGCGCGGGAGCAGTACTTC
TRBV2	TRBJ1-5	.	few	CASRVDSGNQPQHF	TGTGCCAGCAGGGTGGACAGCGGCAATCAGCCCCAGCATTTT
TRBV7-9	TRBJ2-2	.	once	CASSSAELNTGELFF	TGTGCCAGCAGCTCTGCGGAATTGAACACCGGGGAGCTGTTTTTT
TRBV6-1	TRBJ1-1	.	once	CASMRGGGYTEAFF	TGTGCCAGCATGCGGGGGGGCGGATACACTGAAGCTTTCTTT
TRBV18	TRBJ1-3	TRBD1	.	CASSPTATLTGGSGNTIYF	TGTGCCAGCTCACCGACGGCGACTTTGACAGGGGGCTCTGGAAACACCATATATTTT
TRBV11-2	TRBJ1-3	.	.	CASSWPGGRSSGNTIYF	TGTGCCAGCAGCTGGCCGGGGGGACGGTCCTCTGGAAACACCATATATTTT
TRBV4-3	TRBJ1-1	.	.	CASSRGTQNTEAFF	TGCGCCAGCAGCCGAGGGACACAGAACACTGAAGCTTTCTTT